These 20 T cell receptor beta chains were sequenced from one sample in a study of OX40 agonist ivuxolimab in advanced cancers. Profiling relied on immunoSEQ multiplex PCR, and the TCRdb table lists in-frame clones only, not all of them. The profile shows 96,000 or so clones, 90% of them singletons. Sequencing used CD4+ or CD8+ T cells sorted from blood, obtained in a trial of the OX40 agonist ivuxolimab. The receptors come from an adult with an advanced solid tumor such as melanoma, head and neck, liver or kidney cancer.

This clone occurred once. J is TRBJ1-2 and V is TRBV4-1, with 7 nucleotides matching TRBD1. This CDR3 has 13 amino acids. Germline CDR1 and CDR2: MGHRA and YSYEKL. V was clipped by 3 bases and J by 4 bases; unmatched bases: 2. This CDR3 is CASSQGQPYGYTF. CDR3 sequence (DNA): TGCGCCAGCAGCCAGGGACAGCCCTATGGCTACACCTTC.

The chain links TRBV29-1 to TRBJ2-2; D not resolved. In germline, CDR1 is SQVTM, CDR2 ANQGSEA. The CDR3 contains 11 residues. V gave up 3 bases and J gave up 6 bases, with 5 bases separating them. CDR3 nucleotide sequence: TGCAGCGTTGAGTGGTCCGGGGAGCTGTTTTTT. It translates to CSVEWSGELFF.

V gene TRBV20-1 combines with J gene TRBJ1-1; no clear D. Germline-derived CDR1 and CDR2 are DFQATT and SNEGSKA (reference sequence). V lost 3 bases to trimming and J lost 5 bases, with 7 bases between them. The length of the CDR3 is 11 residues. In nucleotides, the CDR3 is TGCAGTGCTAGGCCCGGAACTGAAGCTTTCTTT. This sequence encodes CSARPGTEAFF.

The chain combines TRBV7-2 with TRBJ2-5, with 13 bases fitting TRBD2. The CDR3 runs 17 residues. Germline CDR1 and CDR2: SGHTA and FQGNSA. J was trimmed by 4 bases and V by 1 base; bases with no gene match: 6. The CDR3 here is CASSLGTSGSVGETQYF. The CDR3 nucleotides read TGTGCCAGCAGCTTAGGGACTAGCGGGAGTGTCGGAGAGACCCAGTACTTC.

The CDR3 region is CACTQTSSYNEQFF. The CDR3 coding sequence is TGTGCCTGTACTCAGACCAGTTCCTACAATGAGCAGTTCTTC. The V gene is TRBV30, the J gene TRBJ2-1; no firm D call. V was trimmed by 6 bases and J by 1 base, leaving 13 bases between them. The CDR3 has 14 amino acids. CDR1 GTSNPN and CDR2 SVGIG come from the germline V gene (reference sequence).

This chain connects TRBV13 to TRBJ2-2; perhaps TRBD1 as D (6 bases). The V gene's germline CDR1 is PRHDT and CDR2 FYEKMQ (reference sequence). The CDR3 is made up of 15 amino acids. Trimming left V 3 bases short and J 6 bases short, with 14 bases between. CDR3 in amino acids: CASSFLQGEPGELFF. The DNA of the CDR3 is TGTGCCAGCAGCTTTCTACAGGGTGAACCCGGGGAGCTGTTTTTT.

This rearrangement joins TRBV2 to TRBJ1-5, with TRBD1 matching over 10 bases. CDR1 SNHLY and CDR2 FYNNEI come from the germline V gene. The CDR3 is 15 amino acids. V lost 7 bases to trimming and J lost 5 bases; unmatched junction nucleotides: 8. The CDR3 loop is CASTNRDRGYQPQHF. The CDR3 region has the DNA TGTGCCAGCACCAACCGGGACAGGGGATATCAGCCCCAGCATTTT.

V usage is TRBV11-2 and J usage is TRBJ2-3; 9 bases are shared with TRBD2. The ends lost 5 bases at V and 5 bases at J; junction bases unmatched: 8. This CDR3 has 15 amino acids. Germline CDR1 reads SGHAT; CDR2 reads FQNNGV. The CDR3, as DNA: TGTGCCAGCAGCCTATCAGGACTAGCGAGAGATACGCAGTATTTT. Amino acid sequence: CASSLSGLARDTQYF.

This chain uses TRBV12-5 with TRBJ2-1; D ambiguous. Trimming took 0 bases from V and 0 from J, leaving 12 bases between them. Germline-derived CDR1 and CDR2 are LGHNT and FRNRAP. The length of the CDR3 is 17 residues. The CDR3 coding sequence is TGTGCTAGTGGTTTGGTCCCGGGCCAGAGCTCCTACAATGAGCAGTTCTTC. The encoded protein is CASGLVPGQSSYNEQFF.

V is TRBV25-1 and J is TRBJ2-5; D is perhaps TRBD1 or TRBD2 (6 bases each). This CDR3 has 15 residues. Germline CDR1 MGHDK, CDR2 SYGVNS. Trimming took 1 base from V and 2 from J, leaving 11 bases between them. CDR3 nucleotides: TGTGCCAGCAGTGAATTTGAGGGGGGTCAAGAGACCCAGTACTTC. This sequence encodes CASSEFEGGQETQYF. The variable domain in full, completed from reference TRBV25-1 and TRBJ2-5, reads EADIYQTPRYLVIGTGKKITLECSQTMGHDKMYWYQQDPGMELHLIHYSYGVNSTEKGDLSSESTVSRIRTEHFPLTLESARPSHTSQYLCASSEFEGGQETQYFGPGTRLLVL.

The chain employs TRBV4-3 and TRBJ2-3; maybe TRBD2 (6 bases). Trimming shortened V by 0 bases and J by 3 bases, and 16 bases separated the two germline ends. From germline, CDR1 is LGHNA and CDR2 YSLEER. The CDR3 runs 17 residues. The CDR3 region has the DNA TGCGCCAGCAGCCAAGATTCTCGGGCGGGAAGAACAGATACGCAGTATTTT. It is translated as CASSQDSRAGRTDTQYF.

In this sample, this clone turned up once. This chain uses TRBV4-3 with TRBJ1-2, with 12 bases lining up with TRBD1. Germline V CDR1 and CDR2: LGHNA, YSLEER. The length of the CDR3 is 15 residues. Trimming removed 1 base from V and 6 bases from J; junction bases left unmatched: 3. In DNA form, the CDR3 reads TGCGCCAGCAGCCAAGCGGGGACAGGGGGCAATGGCTACACCTTC. As protein: CASSQAGTGGNGYTF.

Concerning this clone: The same CDR3 is also encoded by other DNA sequences in this sample. CDR3 sequence reads: CAWSVGQYNEQFF. The CDR3 DNA follows: TGTGCCTGGAGTGTAGGTCAATACAATGAGCAGTTCTTC. The rearrangement joins TRBV30 to TRBJ2-1, with D uncertain. Trimming shortened V by 0 bases and J by 4 bases, and 7 bases separated the two germline ends. The V gene's germline CDR1 is GTSNPN and CDR2 SVGIG (reference sequence). This CDR3 has 13 residues.

The rearrangement joins TRBV9 to TRBJ1-5, with a weak D call TRBD1 (5 bases). The germline CDR1 and CDR2 sequences are SGDLS and YYNGEE. V was shortened by 1 base and J by 2 bases, with 19 bases between the two germline ends. The CDR3 covers 18 residues. The CDR3 sequence: CASSVQTQGCMGNQPQHF. In DNA, the CDR3 is TGTGCCAGCAGCGTACAAACTCAGGGTTGCATGGGCAATCAGCCCCAGCATTTT.

This chain connects TRBV6-5 to TRBJ1-1; no clear D. The CDR3 contains 15 residues. Germline V gives CDR1 MNHEY, CDR2 SVGAGI. The V end was cut by 0 bases, the J end by 7 bases, with 15 bases between. The CDR3 bases are TGTGCCAGCAGTTACTCGAAACAACCGGTACATGAAGCTTTCTTT. This encodes CASSYSKQPVHEAFF.

The chain couples TRBV19 to TRBJ2-7, with a weak D call TRBD2 (6 bases). CDR3 size: 15 residues. V was pared by 9 bases and J by 7 bases, with 25 bases between. Germline V gives CDR1 LNHDA, CDR2 SQIVND (reference sequence). CDR3 in amino acids: CASRSLGQEGLEQYF. CDR3 nucleotide sequence: TGTGCCAGCAGGAGCCTCGGGCAGGAGGGGTTGGAGCAGTACTTC.

This clone has just a few counts. The chain has TRBV28 and TRBJ1-3; D gene uncertain. Germline loops: CDR1 MDHEN, CDR2 SYDVKM. Trimming removed 1 base at V and 0 bases at J, with 13 bases between. The CDR3 spans 17 residues. CDR3 coding DNA: TGTGCCAGCAGTTTATCCGTGGGGTACCCCTCTGGAAACACCATATATTTT. This gives the protein CASSLSVGYPSGNTIYF.

This sequence joins TRBV4-2 and TRBJ2-5; D possibly corresponds to TRBD1 (5 bases). V was cut by 0 bases and J by 7 bases, with 21 bases left in between. The CDR3 runs 17 residues. Looked up from germline, CDR1 is LGHNA and CDR2 is YNFKEQ. The CDR3 DNA reads as TGTGCCAGCAGCCAAGATCCTCTGGTTGGCCCTCAGGGGACCCAGTACTTC. Translation: CASSQDPLVGPQGTQYF.

V gene TRBV28 combines with J gene TRBJ2-5; tentative D call: TRBD1 (6 bases). The CDR3 is 12 amino acids. Between the trimmed V and J ends, which lost 5 bases and 5 bases, there was a span of 9 bases. Germline CDR1 is MDHEN and CDR2 is SYDVKM. CDR3 bases: TGTGCCAGCAGTCAGGGGTTGGAGACCCAGTACTTC. It translates to CASSQGLETQYF.

The chain joins TRBV11-1 to TRBJ2-2, with D possibly being TRBD2 (5 bases). This CDR3 spans 14 amino acids. Trimming left V 5 bases short and J 6 bases short, with 13 bases between. Germline CDR1 reads SGHAT; CDR2 reads FQDESV (reference sequence). This chain's CDR3 is CASSPGFPPGELFF. The CDR3 region has the DNA TGTGCCAGCAGCCCGGGATTCCCCCCCGGGGAGCTGTTTTTT.